The TCR beta chain described here comes from a study of cytomegalovirus exposure and HLA in healthy donors. Assay used: immunoSEQ multiplex PCR; TCRdb lists only in-frame clones, some missing. The table has 120,000 to 150,000 clones, about 89% seen once. V shed 6 bases, J shed 0 bases, and the junction held 16 bases outside the gene matches. The germline V gene encodes CDR1 MNHEY and CDR2 SMNVEV (reference sequence). The CDR3 contains 20 residues. This sequence was found in a woman younger than 30 in good health and CMV-seropositive. The chain links TRBV27 to TRBJ2-2; 10 bases line up with TRBD1. The sequencing input was PBMCs. The CDR3 spells CASSTTIWDRGPTNTGELFF. The CDR3, as DNA: TGTGCCAGCAGCACAACAATCTGGGACAGGGGTCCCACGAACACCGGGGAGCTGTTTTTT.